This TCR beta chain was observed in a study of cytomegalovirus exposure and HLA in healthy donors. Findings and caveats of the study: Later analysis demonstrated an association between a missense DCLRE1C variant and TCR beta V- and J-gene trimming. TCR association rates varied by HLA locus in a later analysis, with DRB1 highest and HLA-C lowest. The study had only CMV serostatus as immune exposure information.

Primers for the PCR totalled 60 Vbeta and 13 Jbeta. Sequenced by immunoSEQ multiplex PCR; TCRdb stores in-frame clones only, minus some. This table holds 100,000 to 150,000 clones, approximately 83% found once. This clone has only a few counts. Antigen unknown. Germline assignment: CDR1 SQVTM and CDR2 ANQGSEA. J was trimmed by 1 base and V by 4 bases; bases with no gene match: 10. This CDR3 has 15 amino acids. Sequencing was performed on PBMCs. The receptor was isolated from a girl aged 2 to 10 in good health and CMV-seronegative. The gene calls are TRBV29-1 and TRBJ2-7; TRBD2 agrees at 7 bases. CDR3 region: CSVARLAGGSYEQYF. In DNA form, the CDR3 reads TGCAGCGTTGCGAGACTAGCCGGGGGTTCCTACGAGCAGTACTTC.